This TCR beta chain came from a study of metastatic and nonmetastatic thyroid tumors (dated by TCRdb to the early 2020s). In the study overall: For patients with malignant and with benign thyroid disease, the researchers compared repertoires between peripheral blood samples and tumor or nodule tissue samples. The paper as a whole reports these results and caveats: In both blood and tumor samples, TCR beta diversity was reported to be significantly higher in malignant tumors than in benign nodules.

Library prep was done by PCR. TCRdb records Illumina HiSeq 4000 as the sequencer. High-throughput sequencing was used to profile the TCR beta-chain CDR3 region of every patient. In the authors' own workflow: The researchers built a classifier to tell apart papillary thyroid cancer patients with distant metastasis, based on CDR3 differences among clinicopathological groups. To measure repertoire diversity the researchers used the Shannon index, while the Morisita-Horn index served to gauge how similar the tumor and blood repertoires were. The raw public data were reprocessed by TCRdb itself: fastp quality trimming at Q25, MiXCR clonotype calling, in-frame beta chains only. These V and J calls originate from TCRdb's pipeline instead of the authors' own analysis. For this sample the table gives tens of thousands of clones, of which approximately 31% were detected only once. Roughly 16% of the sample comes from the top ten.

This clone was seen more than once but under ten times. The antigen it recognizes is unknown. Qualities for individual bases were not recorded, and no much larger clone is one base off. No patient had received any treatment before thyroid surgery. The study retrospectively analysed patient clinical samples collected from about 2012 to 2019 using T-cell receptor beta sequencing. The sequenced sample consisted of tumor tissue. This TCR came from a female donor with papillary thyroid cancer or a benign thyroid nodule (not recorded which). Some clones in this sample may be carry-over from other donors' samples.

The DNA sequence follows: TGTGCCAGCACCGGAGGATACGAGCAGTACTTC. It codes for CASTGGYEQYF. The chain links TRBV7-8 with TRBJ2-7; the D gene is perhaps TRBD2, on 5 matching bases. The germline V gene provides CDR1 SGHVS and CDR2 FQNEAQ. The CDR3 holds 11 amino acids from the cysteine to the phenylalanine. Only CDR3 DNA is held: 33 bases, read in frame from base 1. V was cut back by 7 bases and J by 4 bases, leaving a gap of 8 bases between them. When the CDR3 is completed using the reference TRBV7-8 and TRBJ2-7 genes on either side, the full variable domain is GAGVSQSPRYKVAKRGQDVALRCDPISGHVSLFWYQQALGQGPEFLTYFQNEAQLDKSGLPSDRFFAERPEGSVSTLKIQRTQQEDSAVYLCASTGGYEQYFGPGTRLTVT.